These 20 T cell receptor beta chains originate from one sample sequenced in a study of blood T cell repertoires in COVID-19. Profiled with immunoSEQ multiplex PCR; TCRdb holds only in-frame clones, not every one. In the table there are 400,000 to 550,000 clones, around 89% of which are singletons. Specimen: peripheral blood. These receptors all stem from a woman in her thirties with acute or convalescent COVID-19.

This chain joins TRBV30 and TRBJ1-2; D gene unclear. Germline V lookup: CDR1 GTSNPN, CDR2 SVGIG (reference sequence). V was cut by 1 base and J by 3 bases, with 15 bases left in between. This CDR3 region has 15 residues. In DNA form, the CDR3 reads TGTGCCTGGAGTGCCCCCTTGAGAGAATACTATGGCTACACCTTC. It translates to CAWSAPLREYYGYTF.

V and J are TRBV15 and TRBJ2-7, with D maybe TRBD2 (6 bases). Trimming stripped 3 bases from V and 2 bases from J, with 11 bases between. Germline V gives CDR1 LNHNV, CDR2 YYDKDF (reference sequence). The CDR3 spans 14 residues. CDR3 region: CATSSDGGTYEQYF. The CDR3 DNA sequence: TGTGCCACCAGCAGCGACGGGGGAACCTACGAGCAGTACTTC.

This clone was detected once. The genes are TRBV10-3 and TRBJ1-3, with D possibly matching TRBD1 (6 bases). The CDR3 consists of 17 residues. V dropped 2 bases and J dropped 4 bases, with 18 bases sitting between them. Germline V gene lookup returns CDR1 ENHRY and CDR2 SYGVKD. CDR3 amino acids: CAISETSTPTGGNTIYF. The DNA for the CDR3 is TGTGCCATCAGTGAGACTTCAACTCCGACAGGCGGAAACACCATATATTTT.

The chain employs TRBV3-1 (or the pseudogene TRBV3-2) and TRBJ2-3; no firm D call. CDR3 length: 12 residues. V was clipped by 3 bases and J by 14 bases, with 15 bases between them. The germline V gene has CDR1 LGHDT and CDR2 YNNKEL (reference sequence). The CDR3 DNA sequence: TGTGCCAGCAGCCATACTGGGCCCCAGAGGTATTTT. It yields the protein CASSHTGPQRYF.

The rearrangement links TRBV2 to TRBJ2-5, with TRBD1 as a possible D gene (6 bases). This CDR3 region has 14 residues. The germline V gene has CDR1 SNHLY and CDR2 FYNNEI. Trimming cost V 7 bases and J 0 bases, with 12 bases left between them. CDR3 sequence: CASTSRDNQETQYF. The CDR3 DNA sequence: TGTGCCAGCACCTCCCGGGACAACCAAGAGACCCAGTACTTC.

The gene calls are TRBV5-1 and TRBJ2-5; the D gene is possibly TRBD2 (6 bases). The CDR3 is made up of 15 amino acids. The germline gives CDR1 SGHRS, CDR2 YFSETQ. Trimming shortened V by 4 bases and J by 4 bases, and 17 bases separated the two germline ends. CDR3 sequence reads: CASSPGDWGGETQYF. DNA for the CDR3: TGCGCCAGCAGCCCAGGCGATTGGGGAGGAGAGACCCAGTACTTC.

This chain links TRBV5-6 with TRBJ1-4; D may be TRBD1 (6 bases). CDR3 length equals 17 residues. Germline V gene sequence: CDR1 SGHDT, CDR2 YYEEEE. V was trimmed by 4 bases and J by 2 bases, leaving 18 bases between them. As DNA, the CDR3 is TGTGCCAGCAGCCCGGGGCCAGGGGTTCCGACTAATGAAAAACTGTTTTTT. This codes for CASSPGPGVPTNEKLFF. The whole variable domain, filled in from reference TRBV5-6 and TRBJ1-4, reads DAGVTQSPTHLIKTRGQQVTLRCSPKSGHDTVSWYQQALGQGPQFIFQYYEEEERQRGNFPDRFSGHQFPNYSSELNVNALLLGDSALYLCASSPGPGVPTNEKLFFGSGTQLSVL.

This clone was recorded once. The rearrangement uses TRBV5-5 and TRBJ1-5; D is unresolved. The germline V gene encodes CDR1 SGHKS and CDR2 YYEKEE (reference sequence). V was shortened by 2 bases and J by 0 bases, with 9 bases between the two germline ends. The CDR3 extends over 15 amino acids. The CDR3 DNA is TGTGCCAGCAGCTTTTCCGTTTATAGCAATCAGCCCCAGCATTTT. Encoded protein: CASSFSVYSNQPQHF.

This clone was counted between two and nine times. The same CDR3 also results from other DNA sequences found in this sample. This chain joins TRBV4-2 and TRBJ1-2; tentatively, D is TRBD1 (5 bases). V lost 3 bases to trimming and J lost 5 bases, with 10 bases between them. The CDR3 loop spans 13 amino acids. Germline CDR1 and CDR2: LGHNA and YNFKEQ. The CDR3 DNA sequence: TGTGCCAGCAGCCAGGATCGGGGGTATGGCTACACCTTC. Its protein product is CASSQDRGYGYTF.

The V gene is TRBV3-1 (or the pseudogene TRBV3-2), the J gene TRBJ2-2; 9 bases fit TRBD2. CDR1 is LGHDT and CDR2 is YNNKEL in the germline V gene (reference sequence). Trimming took 4 bases from V and 4 from J; bases not matched to a gene: 7. The CDR3 totals 16 residues. CDR3 DNA sequence: TGTGCCAGCAGCCTTCCGACTAGCGGTTCCACCGGGGAGCTGTTTTTT. It is translated as CASSLPTSGSTGELFF.

The rearrangement joins TRBV6-5 to TRBJ2-1, with a tentative D call TRBD1 (5 bases). Germline V gene lookup returns CDR1 MNHEY and CDR2 SVGAGI. The CDR3 is 12 residues long. V was cut by 8 bases and J by 3 bases, with 8 bases left in between. In nucleotides, the CDR3 is TGTGCCAGCCGGACACTCTACAATGAGCAGTTCTTC. Translating it yields CASRTLYNEQFF.

V gene TRBV11-2 combines with J gene TRBJ2-3; 10 nucleotides align to TRBD1. CDR3 size: 15 residues. CDR1 and CDR2 (germline): SGHAT, FQNNGV. Trimming cost V 5 bases and J 3 bases; bases outside gene matches: 5. The chain's CDR3 is CASSPGTGATDTQYF. The CDR3 DNA is TGTGCCAGCAGCCCAGGGACAGGGGCTACAGATACGCAGTATTTT.

The rearrangement links TRBV4-1 to TRBJ2-1; 14 bases line up with TRBD2. The ends lost 2 bases at V and 7 bases at J; junction bases unmatched: 4. Looked up from germline, CDR1 is MGHRA and CDR2 is YSYEKL. This CDR3 comprises 16 residues. CDR3 bases: TGCGCCAGCAGCCAATCTAGGACTAGCGGGGGGAATGAGCAGTTCTTC. It yields the protein CASSQSRTSGGNEQFF.

The gene calls are TRBV10-2 and TRBJ2-5; 11 bases map to TRBD2. The CDR3 extends over 16 amino acids. Germline CDR1 and CDR2: WSHSY and SAAADI. V was pared by 4 bases and J by 5 bases, with 9 bases of the junction left unmatched. The CDR3 coding sequence is TGCGCCAGCAGTGTAGCTAGCGGGGGGCCGGGGGAGACCCAGTACTTC. Protein: CASSVASGGPGETQYF.

V and J are TRBV7-2 and TRBJ2-3, with unresolved D. CDR3 size: 12 residues. With 5 bases removed from V and 6 bases from J, the gap between germline ends came to 9 bases. CDR1 SGHTA and CDR2 FQGNSA come from the germline V gene. Here the CDR3 reads CASSPSSDTQYF. CDR3 sequence (DNA): TGTGCCAGCAGCCCCTCCTCCGATACGCAGTATTTT. Filled out from reference TRBV7-2 and TRBJ2-3, the complete variable domain reads GAGVSQSPSNKVTEKGKDVELRCDPISGHTALYWYRQSLGQGLEFLIYFQGNSAPDKSGLPSDRFSAERTGGSVSTLTIQRTQQEDSAVYLCASSPSSDTQYFGPGTRLTVL.

V usage is TRBV15 and J usage is TRBJ2-7, with a tentative D call TRBD1 (5 bases). Germline CDR1 LNHNV, CDR2 YYDKDF (reference sequence). The CDR3 loop spans 15 amino acids. Trimming cost V 1 base and J 8 bases, with 18 bases left between them. The CDR3 nucleotides read TGTGCCACCAGCAGAGTCGAGGACACCTTGGTCCAGCAGTACTTC. This gives the protein CATSRVEDTLVQQYF.

The chain links TRBV2 to TRBJ1-1; 7 positions agree with TRBD1. V was pared by 9 bases and J by 7 bases, with 8 bases of the junction left unmatched. This CDR3 spans 12 amino acids. Per the germline V gene, CDR1 is SNHLY and CDR2 is FYNNEI. CDR3 region: CARDRSWGEAFF. The DNA of the CDR3 is TGTGCCAGGGACAGGTCGTGGGGTGAAGCTTTCTTT.

V is TRBV9 and J is TRBJ2-2; no reliable D call. This CDR3 contains 15 residues. Per germline, CDR1 SGDLS and CDR2 YYNGEE. The V end was cut by 0 bases, the J end by 4 bases, with 10 bases between. The CDR3 DNA reads TGTGCCAGCAGCGTAGATGTAAGCTTCACCGGGGAGCTGTTTTTT. Translating it yields CASSVDVSFTGELFF.

The rearrangement links TRBV18 to TRBJ1-1; D is possibly TRBD1 (6 bases). Trimming removed 5 bases at V and 0 bases at J, with 10 bases between. Per germline, CDR1 KGHSH and CDR2 LQKENI. CDR3 length: 14 amino acids. CDR3 amino acids: CASSFGTLNTEAFF. In DNA form, the CDR3 reads TGTGCCAGCTCATTCGGGACATTGAACACTGAAGCTTTCTTT.

Note on this clone: In the same sample, other DNA sequences code for this CDR3. This sequence joins TRBV19 and TRBJ1-1, with D possibly matching TRBD1 (6 bases). CDR1 and CDR2 (germline): LNHDA, SQIVND (reference sequence). The CDR3 contains 12 residues. Trimming left V 8 bases short and J 1 base short, with 8 bases between. The CDR3: CASSTGNTEAFF. The CDR3 region has the DNA TGTGCCAGTTCGACAGGGAACACTGAAGCTTTCTTT.